The TCR beta chain described here comes from a study of blood T cell repertoires in COVID-19. Turning to the study itself: The United States, Italy and Spain supplied acute and convalescent COVID-19 samples. From T cells, B-cell-depleted T cells, or PBMCs came the material, which was cDNA or gDNA.

The V end was cut by 7 bases, the J end by 6 bases, with 6 bases between. The CDR3 is made up of 9 amino acids. Germline values: CDR1 DFQATT, CDR2 SNEGSKA (reference sequence). As originally analysed: Amplification from reference gene primers served as the basis for estimated nucleated cell counts. The method was immunoSEQ multiplex PCR; TCRdb's version includes in-frame clones alone and lacks a portion of them. The D gene and trimming were derived from the DNA, and the V and J assignments and clone size from that table. This table holds about 190,000 clones, less than 90% found once. Sequences were obtained from peripheral blood. The chain carries TRBV20-1 and TRBJ1-2; no definite D call. This clonotype originated in a man younger than 40 with acute or convalescent COVID-19. The CDR3 here is CSDRNGYTF. CDR3 bases: TGCAGTGACAGAAATGGCTACACCTTC.